This TCR beta chain was captured by sequencing in a study of T-cell memory formation after mild COVID-19. Study results and limitations: Clones shrinking between day 15 and 85 showed a balanced CD4/CD8 split, and those that grew later tilted toward CD4+.

This clonotype was picked up a small number of times. Its target is not known. Employing constant-segment primers, 5'RACE generated TCR alpha and TCR beta cDNA libraries bearing sample barcodes and UMIs. A single record per CDR3 protein comes from TCRdb applying MiXCR to the 5' RACE reads. This sample has fewer than 300,000 distinct CDR3 sequences, with approximately 15% found just once. This CDR3 has 15 residues. V dropped 0 bases and J dropped 3; count of bases not matched to a gene: 6. Germline values: CDR1 DFQATT, CDR2 SNEGSKA (reference sequence). The chain links TRBV20-1 to TRBJ2-7, with 9 nucleotides matching TRBD1. Sequencing used PBMCs or a T cell subset sorted from them (not recorded which). The receptor was isolated from a young man who had mild COVID-19 (a few samples of this study predate the infection). Cell type and time point are not known. CDR3 sequence: CSARDPGTGFYEQYF. As DNA, the CDR3 is TGCAGTGCTAGAGATCCCGGGACAGGGTTCTACGAGCAGTACTTC.